A single sample gave rise to the 28 T cell receptor beta chains below, sequenced in a study of OX40 agonist ivuxolimab in advanced cancers. Libraries were prepared by immunoSEQ multiplex PCR; TCRdb keeps only in-frame clonotypes and omits some of them. The data show 40,000 to 45,000 clones, less than 90% seen once. Sequenced material: CD4+ or CD8+ T cells sorted from blood, taken in a trial of the OX40 agonist ivuxolimab. The receptors come from an adult with an advanced solid tumor such as melanoma, head and neck, liver or kidney cancer.

V and J are TRBV4-1 and TRBJ2-2; no clear D. This CDR3 region has 13 residues. Germline V lookup: CDR1 MGHRA, CDR2 YSYEKL. V was cut by 3 bases and J by 7 bases, with 9 bases left in between. CDR3 DNA sequence: TGCGCCAGCAGCCAGGCAAGAGGCGGGGAGCTGTTTTTT. The encoded protein is CASSQARGGELFF.

This clone has only a few counts. The same CDR3 arises from other DNA sequences in this sample as well. V and J are TRBV29-1 and TRBJ2-3; 10 nucleotides match TRBD1. The CDR3 is 14 amino acids. The V gene's germline CDR1 is SQVTM and CDR2 ANQGSEA. V shed 6 bases, J shed 3 bases, and the junction held 6 bases outside the gene matches. The DNA of the CDR3 is TGCAGCGTGGAGGGACAGGGGATGACAGATACGCAGTATTTT. It is translated as CSVEGQGMTDTQYF.

The chain links TRBV5-6 to TRBJ2-1, with D tentatively TRBD2 (5 bases). Trimming stripped 8 bases from V and 5 bases from J, with 17 bases between. Looked up from germline, CDR1 is SGHDT and CDR2 is YYEEEE. The CDR3 length is 14 residues. CDR3 DNA sequence: TGTGCCAGTTCCCTTTGGACTGGAAACAATGAGCAGTTCTTC. Encoded protein: CASSLWTGNNEQFF.

The genes are TRBV27 and TRBJ2-7; 7 bases are a match to TRBD2. After removal of 2 bases from V and 3 bases from J, the junction contained 4 bases not matched to a gene. The CDR3 contains 14 residues. Germline CDR1 is MNHEY and CDR2 is SMNVEV (reference sequence). The CDR3 region is CASSLAGRLYEQYF. DNA for the CDR3: TGTGCCAGCAGTTTAGCCGGGAGGCTCTACGAGCAGTACTTC.

The count of this clone is one. Its ends do not fully match the called genes, so a read error is possible. V is TRBV27 and J is TRBJ1-2; tentative D call: TRBD1 (6 bases). The CDR3 consists of 16 residues. Germline lookup yields CDR1 MNHEY and CDR2 SMNVEV (reference sequence). CDR3 region: CASSLYPGAGAYGHTF. In DNA form, the CDR3 reads TGTGCCAGCAGTTTATACCCCGGGGCAGGGGCATATGGCCACACCTTC.

The J gene is TRBJ1-6, the V gene TRBV30; D call uncertain. The V and J ends lost 4 bases and 0 bases respectively, with 13 bases between them. Germline assignment: CDR1 GTSNPN and CDR2 SVGIG (reference sequence). The CDR3 length is 16 residues. The CDR3 protein is CAWKVDGSSYNSPLHF. In DNA, the CDR3 is TGTGCCTGGAAGGTAGACGGCAGCTCCTATAATTCACCCCTCCACTTT.

This clone appeared once. This chain uses TRBV5-4 with TRBJ2-7; D tentatively reads TRBD1 or TRBD2 (5 bases each). The germline gives CDR1 SGHNT, CDR2 YYREEE (reference sequence). The CDR3 length is 13 residues. Trimming cost V 4 bases and J 1 base, with 9 bases left between them. The CDR3 region is CASSRDPSYEQYF. Here the CDR3 DNA reads TGTGCCAGCAGCCGGGACCCGTCCTACGAGCAGTACTTC.

The count of this clone is one. This sequence joins TRBV4-3 and TRBJ2-7, with 8 bases that match TRBD1. J was trimmed by 2 bases and V by 1 base; bases with no gene match: 10. From germline, CDR1 is LGHNA and CDR2 YSLEER. The CDR3 has 17 amino acids. The CDR3 spells CASSQALPGQVTYEQYF. The CDR3 coding sequence is TGCGCCAGCAGCCAAGCACTCCCGGGACAGGTAACCTACGAGCAGTACTTC.

The table lists this clone with a count of one. The chain is built from TRBV30 and TRBJ1-6; D call uncertain. The CDR3 covers 10 residues. The germline gives CDR1 GTSNPN, CDR2 SVGIG (reference sequence). V was pared by 2 bases and J by 17 bases, with 10 bases between. CDR3 protein: CAWSSGRVHF. The CDR3 nucleotides are TGTGCCTGGAGTTCGGGCCGGGTCCACTTT.

This rearrangement joins TRBV4-2 to TRBJ2-2; TRBD2 aligns across 13 bases. Losses at the gene ends were 4 bases for V and 4 bases for J; bases not matched to a gene: 3. Germline CDR1 is LGHNA and CDR2 is YNFKEQ. This CDR3 has 16 amino acids. In DNA form, the CDR3 reads TGTGCCAGCAGCCCTCGGACTAGCGGGAGCACCGGGGAGCTGTTTTTT. This codes for CASSPRTSGSTGELFF.

The chain carries TRBV9 and TRBJ2-1; 12 positions match TRBD1. The germline V gene has CDR1 SGDLS and CDR2 YYNGEE. The CDR3 sequence is 15 residues long. Trimming took 2 bases from V and 7 from J; bases not matched to a gene: 4. CDR3 sequence (DNA): TGTGCCAGCAGCGTCGGGACAGGGGGCATTAATGAGCAGTTCTTC. Translating it yields CASSVGTGGINEQFF.

The CDR3 here is CASSPRTAREQYF. CDR3 DNA: TGTGCCAGTAGTCCCCGGACAGCCCGCGAGCAGTACTTC. This rearrangement joins TRBV19 to TRBJ2-7; a possible D gene is TRBD1 (6 bases). The CDR3 is 13 amino acids. Germline CDR1 is LNHDA and CDR2 is SQIVND (reference sequence). V was trimmed by 5 bases and J by 6 bases, leaving 14 bases between them.

This clone was observed a handful of times. The chain links TRBV7-9 to TRBJ2-1; 11 bases map to TRBD2. Germline V gene data show CDR1 as SEHNR and CDR2 as FQNEAQ (reference sequence). The trim removed 4 bases at V and 5 bases at J, leaving 4 bases unmatched. The CDR3 consists of 15 residues. This chain's CDR3 is CASSSLAGGDNEQFF. The CDR3 nucleotides are TGTGCCAGCAGCTCCTTAGCGGGAGGGGACAATGAGCAGTTCTTC.

V and J are TRBV7-2 and TRBJ2-7; D is unresolved. The V gene's germline CDR1 is SGHTA and CDR2 FQGNSA. The CDR3 consists of 12 residues. Between the trimmed V and J ends, which lost 6 bases and 2 bases, there was a span of 8 bases. The CDR3 nucleotides are TGTGCCAGCAGATCCGCCCCCTACGAGCAGTACTTC. It is translated as CASRSAPYEQYF.

The CDR3 DNA follows: TGTGCCAGTAGTATAGTTGGACGCCCCACGCCGGAGGTCCTGACTTTC. It codes for CASSIVGRPTPEVLTF. The chain uses TRBV19 and TRBJ2-6, with no clear D. V gave up 1 base and J gave up 13 bases, with 20 bases separating them. Germline values: CDR1 LNHDA, CDR2 SQIVND (reference sequence). The CDR3 spans 16 residues.

This clone was detected only once. This chain's CDR3 is CASSQALQGPTEAFF. The CDR3 DNA reads as TGCGCCAGCAGCCAAGCACTACAGGGTCCTACTGAAGCTTTCTTT. The rearrangement joins TRBV4-1 to TRBJ1-1, with TRBD1 as a possible D gene (6 bases). Germline V lookup: CDR1 MGHRA, CDR2 YSYEKL. The V end lost 1 base, the J end lost 5 bases, and 14 bases lay between the germline ends. This CDR3 spans 15 amino acids.

The CDR3: CATSRDPHGGGNSPLHF. CDR3 in DNA: TGTGCCACCAGCAGAGACCCCCACGGGGGGGGAAATTCACCCCTCCACTTT. The rearrangement links TRBV15 to TRBJ1-6; TRBD1 is a possible D gene (5 bases). Germline lookup yields CDR1 LNHNV and CDR2 YYDKDF (reference sequence). The ends were cut back, 0 bases at V and 7 bases at J, with 16 bases in the middle. CDR3 length: 17 amino acids.

This clone was seen once. J is TRBJ2-4 and V is TRBV6-5, with D perhaps matching TRBD1 (6 bases). Between the trimmed V and J ends, which lost 4 bases and 0 bases, there was a span of 13 bases. This CDR3 has 16 residues. Germline CDR1 reads MNHEY; CDR2 reads SVGAGI. CDR3 in amino acids: CASSSSWGPAKNIQYF. CDR3 sequence (DNA): TGTGCCAGCAGTTCTAGCTGGGGGCCAGCCAAAAACATTCAGTACTTC.

This rearrangement joins TRBV15 to TRBJ2-5; D may match TRBD1 or TRBD2 (5 bases each). V gave up 3 bases and J gave up 1 base, with 18 bases separating them. The CDR3 sequence is 17 residues long. Germline V lookup: CDR1 LNHNV, CDR2 YYDKDF (reference sequence). The CDR3 DNA is TGTGCCACCAGCAGTGTCCGGGACGGAGAATTCCAAGAGACCCAGTACTTC. This translates into CATSSVRDGEFQETQYF.

The chain carries TRBV19 and TRBJ1-4; D gene unclear. The CDR3 runs 15 residues. The V and J ends lost 3 bases and 7 bases respectively, with 15 bases between them. CDR1 and CDR2 (germline): LNHDA, SQIVND (reference sequence). CDR3 coding DNA: TGTGCCAGTAGTATTAGTTGGGCAGATGGTGAAAAACTGTTTTTT. This sequence encodes CASSISWADGEKLFF.

The rearrangement uses TRBV6-6 and TRBJ1-2, with TRBD1 matching 9 bases. Per germline, CDR1 MNHNY and CDR2 SVGAGI (reference sequence). The V and J ends lost 2 bases and 7 bases, in that order; junction bases with no gene match: 2. This CDR3 is built from 13 residues. CDR3 nucleotide sequence: TGTGCCAGCAGTTACGGGGGACAGGGTGGCTACACCTTC. Protein product: CASSYGGQGGYTF.

The chain recombines TRBV5-1 with TRBJ2-2, with D maybe TRBD2 (6 bases). With 3 bases removed from V and 0 bases from J, the gap between germline ends came to 15 bases. The CDR3 totals 17 residues. Looked up from germline, CDR1 is SGHRS and CDR2 is YFSETQ. The CDR3 reads CASSSPVEGPNTGELFF. CDR3 nucleotides: TGCGCCAGCAGCTCCCCGGTGGAGGGACCGAACACCGGGGAGCTGTTTTTT. The full variable domain, rest sourced from reference TRBV5-1 and TRBJ2-2, is KAGVTQTPRYLIKTRGQQVTLSCSPISGHRSVSWYQQTPGQGLQFLFEYFSETQRNKGNFPGRFSGRQFSNSRSEMNVSTLELGDSALYLCASSSPVEGPNTGELFFGEGSRLTVL.

The chain links TRBV5-4 to TRBJ2-7; perhaps TRBD1 as D (5 bases). The V gene's germline CDR1 is SGHNT and CDR2 YYREEE (reference sequence). The CDR3 is made up of 14 amino acids. With 1 base removed from V and 6 bases from J, the gap between germline ends came to 14 bases. CDR3 sequence (DNA): TGTGCCAGCAGCTTGTCAGGGCCCTGGGCCGAGCAGTACTTC. Its translation is CASSLSGPWAEQYF.

The rearrangement links TRBV5-8 to TRBJ2-1; TRBD2 is a possible D gene (6 bases). V lost 2 bases and J 8 bases, leaving 11 bases between the germline ends. CDR1 and CDR2 from the germline V gene are SGHTS and YDEGEE. The CDR3 extends over 13 amino acids. The CDR3 nucleotides read TGTGCCAGCAGCTTCAGGGAGGTCGATGAGCAGTTCTTC. Its translation: CASSFREVDEQFF. The full variable domain, in which reference TRBV5-8 and TRBJ2-1 provide the parts outside the CDR3, is EAGVTQSPTHLIKTRGQQATLRCSPISGHTSVYWYQQALGLGLQFLLWYDEGEERNRGNFPPRFSGRQFPNYSSELNVNALELEDSALYLCASSFREVDEQFFGPGTRLTVL.

This clone was recorded once. The chain couples TRBV2 to TRBJ2-6; 12 nucleotides match TRBD1. Germline loops: CDR1 SNHLY, CDR2 FYNNEI. The CDR3 length is 16 residues. V shed 8 bases and J 4 bases; nucleotides not matched to a gene: 6. CDR3 residues: CASSPGQGAGANVLTF. CDR3 nucleotides: TGTGCCAGCTCCCCGGGACAGGGGGCCGGGGCCAACGTCCTGACTTTC.

The V and J genes are TRBV27 and TRBJ2-3; TRBD2 aligns across 8 bases. Germline assignment: CDR1 MNHEY and CDR2 SMNVEV (reference sequence). The CDR3 covers 17 residues. The junction had 14 bases not matched to a gene; V was cut back by 2 bases and J by 7 bases. CDR3 coding DNA: TGTGCCAGCAGTTTAACCAGGACTAGCTCCCCCACGTATACGCAGTATTTT. Amino acids: CASSLTRTSSPTYTQYF.

V gene TRBV5-6 combines with J gene TRBJ1-1, with 7 bases identical to TRBD1. Germline CDR1 is SGHDT and CDR2 is YYEEEE. V lost 1 base to trimming and J lost 4 bases; unmatched junction nucleotides: 4. The length of the CDR3 is 14 residues. The CDR3 bases are TGTGCCAGCAGCTTGCAGGGGGGCGTCACTGAAGCTTTCTTT. Its translation is CASSLQGGVTEAFF.

This clone has only one observation. The chain couples TRBV30 to TRBJ2-7; D is undetermined. This CDR3 region has 17 residues. V was trimmed by 1 base and J by 2 bases, leaving 21 bases between them. Germline CDR1 reads GTSNPN; CDR2 reads SVGIG (reference sequence). CDR3 residues: CAWSAMPLTTATYEQYF. The DNA of the CDR3 is TGTGCCTGGAGTGCCATGCCGTTGACCACGGCGACCTACGAGCAGTACTTC.